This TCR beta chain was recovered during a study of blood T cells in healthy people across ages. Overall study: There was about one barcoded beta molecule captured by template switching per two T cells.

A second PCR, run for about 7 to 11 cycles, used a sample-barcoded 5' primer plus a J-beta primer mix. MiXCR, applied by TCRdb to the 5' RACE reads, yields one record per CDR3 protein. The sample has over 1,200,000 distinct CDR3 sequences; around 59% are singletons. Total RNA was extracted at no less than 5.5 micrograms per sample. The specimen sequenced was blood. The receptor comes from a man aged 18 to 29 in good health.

The CDR3: CASSLITLGQGTPSYF. CDR3 nucleotides: TGTGCCAGCAGCTTAATCACCCTGGGACAGGGGACACCATCGTACTTC. The V and J genes are TRBV7-2 and TRBJ2-5; 10 bases map to TRBD1. CDR3 length: 16 amino acids. Looked up from germline, CDR1 is SGHTA and CDR2 is FQGNSA. The V gene end was trimmed by 2 bases and the J gene end by 13 bases; junction bases not matched to a gene: 16. The whole variable domain, filled in from reference TRBV7-2 and TRBJ2-5, reads GAGVSQSPSNKVTEKGKDVELRCDPISGHTALYWYRQSLGQGLEFLIYFQGNSAPDKSGLPSDRFSAERTGGSVSTLTIQRTQQEDSAVYLCASSLITLGQGTPSYFGPGTRLLVL.